The T cell receptor beta chain described here comes from a study of OX40 agonist ivuxolimab in advanced cancers. Background on the study: A male proportion of just over 80% was recorded, with mean age about 62 years and range roughly 23 to 79. Findings of the study overall: At doses 0.1 to 3.0 mg/kg, CD4+ and CD8+ clones expanded. Low normalized T-cell clonal expansion also characterized some of the nonresponders.

Notes on this clone: What it recognizes is unknown.

The CDR3 contains 13 residues. Deletions cut 4 bases from V and 5 bases from J, with 9 bases between. Germline V gene sequence: CDR1 SGDLS, CDR2 YYNGEE. Here immunoSEQ multiplex PCR was the method, and the copy in TCRdb shows in-frame clones only, minus some. This sample has around 60,000 clones, with 65% to 85% found just once. The input for sequencing was CD4+ or CD8+ T cells sorted from blood, taken in a trial of the OX40 agonist ivuxolimab. The receptor comes from an adult with an advanced solid tumor such as melanoma, head and neck, liver or kidney cancer. The rearrangement links TRBV9 to TRBJ2-2; D gene unclear. The CDR3, as DNA: TGTGCCAGCAGCCCCGTGGTTACCGGGGAGCTGTTTTTT. Translated, it gives CASSPVVTGELFF.